The clone carrying this T cell receptor (beta chain) was observed a single time. As yet, its antigen is unknown. The data were obtained in a study of cytomegalovirus exposure and HLA in healthy donors. Broader study findings: With further analysis later on, most CMV-associated TCR beta chains appeared HLA-restricted.

Germline lookup yields CDR1 SEHNR and CDR2 FQNEAQ (reference sequence). CDR3 length: 13 residues. The V end lost 6 bases, the J end lost 4 bases, and 12 bases lay between the germline ends. Primers included in the PCR were 60 Vbeta and 13 Jbeta primers. Only in-frame clones appear in the TCRdb table, and some are missing; sequencing was by immunoSEQ multiplex PCR. Of roughly 120,000 clones in the sample, just under 75% were seen once. The rearrangement links TRBV7-9 to TRBJ1-2; D is unresolved. This TCR derives from a man between 60 and 75 years old in good health and CMV-seropositive. Sequenced: PBMCs. The CDR3 is CASRKEEVYGYTF. Here the CDR3 DNA reads TGTGCCAGCAGGAAGGAGGAGGTCTATGGCTACACCTTC.